This TCR beta chain was sequenced for a study of vaccination effects on CD4 cells after COVID-19 (dated by TCRdb to between 2022 and 2023). For the wider study: To identify antigen-specific CD4+ T cell clonotypes by their expansion, the ViraFEST assay first stimulated PBMC with viral peptide pools and then applied TCR sequencing. The full study included approximately nine COVID-19 convalescent patients and a few SARS-CoV-2-naive healthy vaccine recipients. The Oncomine TCR Beta short-read assay on an Illumina iSeq 100 was used to sequence cultures from other donors in the study. SARS-CoV-2 spike-specific CD4+ TCR repertoires were compared before and after mRNA vaccination in COVID-19 convalescent patients and in infection-naive vaccine recipients. Two doses of either the BNT162b2 or the mRNA-1273 mRNA SARS-CoV-2 vaccine were administered to participants. About 2.2 million PBMC per well were cultured in IMDM with around 5% human AB serum, 8.5 to 10 IU/ml IL-2 and gentamicin, plus 10 ug/ml peptides. Points the paper makes about the study in general: The study was limited by a small number of convalescent patients and lacked early post-infection timepoints. In healthy vaccine recipients, vaccine-induced clones were almost all SARS-CoV-2 mono-reactive, with only 1 of 255 cross-reactive with common cold coronaviruses. Both infection-induced and vaccine-induced clones contracted markedly at late post-vaccination timepoints, which is consistent with waning T cell responses.

After less than 13 days of culture, CD4+ T cells were isolated with the EasySep CD4+ T cell isolation kit. None of the healthy vaccine recipients had a prior SARS-CoV-2 infection, which was confirmed by nucleocapsid antibody tests that came back negative both before and after vaccination. Half of the culture medium was replaced with fresh IL-2-containing medium on days 3 and 7. Each peptide stimulation condition was cultured in triplicate wells unless otherwise noted. Using Ficoll-Paque Plus gradient centrifugation, PBMC were separated from whole blood and then either used fresh or cryopreserved at -140C. The QIAamp micro DNA kit was used to extract genomic DNA from the cultured CD4+ T cells. Comment on this clone: Its cognate antigen has yet to be identified. The sample holds no much larger clone one base away, and base qualities are not on file.

Library generation was performed with the immunoSEQ multiplex PCR assay. DNA from the cultured, isolated CD4+ T cells was subjected to TCR beta CDR3 sequencing. The study's processing was this. Non-productive TCR sequences were removed, reads were trimmed to the CDR3 region, and CDR3s of at least 7 amino acids were retained. Antigen-specific clonotypes were identified with the MANAFEST web app by comparing expansion in peptide wells against reference cultures. To be called positive, a clone needed expansion at FDR<0.05 compared with the reference and with all other wells, an odds ratio greater than 5, and a frequency greater than 0.1% in two replicate wells. A clonotype was defined as cross-reactive if the clonotype was significantly expanded both in SARS-CoV-2 spike wells and in at least one common cold coronavirus spike condition. CDR3 similarity was assessed by Levenshtein distance with the stringdist R package, and unrooted trees were built with ape in R 3.6.1. TCRdb carries this immuneACCESS record with in-frame sequences only. Its versions omit some clonotypes, under half of them owing to an unresolved V gene in the studies checked, with the rest unexplained. V, J and clone size reflect that table, while D and trimming were determined from the DNA. This sample lists some 40,000 clones; around 80% were detected once. The ten largest account for approximately 3% of the sample.

Per the germline V gene, LGHNA is the CDR1 and YNFKEQ is the CDR2. Including cysteine and phenylalanine, the CDR3 has 15 amino acids. The entry retains the CDR3 DNA only, 45 bases that are in frame from base 1. A distance of 14 bases separates the germline ends of V and J, which lose 1 base and 6 bases respectively. The clonotype comes from a human donor who received a COVID-19 vaccine. The chain was built from TRBV4-2 and TRBJ2-3; the D gene cannot be resolved reliably. The sample in question was CD4+ T cells from PBMCs cultured without peptide, obtained before COVID-19 vaccination. CDR3 region: CASSQVGIASDTQYF. Read as DNA, the sequence is TGTGCCAGCAGCCAAGTGGGAATAGCATCCGATACGCAGTATTTT.